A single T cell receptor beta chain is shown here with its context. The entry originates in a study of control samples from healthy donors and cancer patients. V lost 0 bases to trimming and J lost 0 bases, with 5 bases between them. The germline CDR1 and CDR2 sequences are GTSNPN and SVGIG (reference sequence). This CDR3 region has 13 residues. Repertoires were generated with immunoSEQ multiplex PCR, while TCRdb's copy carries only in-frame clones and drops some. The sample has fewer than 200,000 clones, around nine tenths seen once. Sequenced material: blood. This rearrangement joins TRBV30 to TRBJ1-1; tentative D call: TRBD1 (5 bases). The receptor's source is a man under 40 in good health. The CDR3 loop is CAWSVGVNTEAFF. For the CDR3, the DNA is TGTGCCTGGAGTGTAGGGGTGAACACTGAAGCTTTCTTT.